This T cell receptor beta chain was sequenced during a study of T cell repertoires and HLA-DP antigens. For the study at large: Donor ages ranged from 18-to-29 to 60-to-69; two men, one woman.

CD4+ T cells were isolated untouched, about 98% pure. A remark on this clone: The antigen remains unidentified. One end of the junction is discordant with germline, which a read error may explain.

The primer mix covered 54 TRBV segments and 13 TRBJ segments. Profiling relied on immunoSEQ multiplex PCR, and the TCRdb table lists in-frame clones only, not all of them. There are fewer than 95,000 clones in the sample; about nine tenths occur only once, and around 1.7% lies in the top ten. There are 14 residues in the CDR3. Germline CDR1 is LNHDA and CDR2 is SQIVND (reference sequence). The clonotype was recovered from a man aged 50-59 years in good health and CMV-seronegative. The chain joins TRBV19 to TRBJ1-3, with D maybe TRBD1 (5 bases). Source material: CD4+ T cells from PBMCs. CDR3 coding DNA: TGTGCCAGTAGTACCGGGACCGAAGGAACCACCATATATTTT. It codes for CASSTGTEGTTIYF.